This TCR beta chain is drawn from a study of blood T cells in healthy people across ages. Notes on the study in general: Those diversity estimates obtained from one million T cells were thought to be underestimates. Older individuals had lower TCR beta diversity per million T cells (the decline was roughly linear). Long-lived donors had more naive CD4+ cells and higher diversity than aged donors.

CDR3 size: 15 residues. Germline loops: CDR1 MGHRA, CDR2 YSYEKL. Trimming took 4 bases from V and 0 from J, leaving 13 bases between them. Primed by a sample-barcoded 5' primer and a J-beta primer mix, a second PCR proceeded for roughly 7 to 12 cycles. TCRdb processed the 5' RACE reads anew with MiXCR; each CDR3 protein has one entry. The data contain roughly 730,000 distinct CDR3 sequences, 56% of them singletons. Isolating PBMCs gave at least 6 million of these cells per sample. With regard to this clonotype: Its antigen is currently unknown.

Sequencing was done on a sample of blood. The chain combines TRBV4-1 with TRBJ2-7; tentatively, D is TRBD1 or TRBD2 (6 bases each). This TCR derives from a man between 35 and 55 years old in good health. The CDR3 region has the DNA TGCGCCAGCAGCCGCCGGGGGCAAAGCTCCTACGAGCAGTACTTC. Residues: CASSRRGQSSYEQYF.